The present TCR beta chain was sequenced within a study of shared clonotypes between healthy human individuals. Libraries were prepared by immunoSEQ multiplex PCR; TCRdb keeps only in-frame clonotypes and omits some of them. The table has 230,000 or so clones, over 50% seen once; the top ten hold 11%. This CDR3 comprises 18 residues. The V gene's germline CDR1 is MGHDK and CDR2 SYGVNS. With V trimmed by 4 bases and J by 2 bases, 12 bases remained unmatched. Source material: memory CD4+ T cells sorted from blood. Indicated subset: CD45RA-negative fraction. The chain carries TRBV25-1 and TRBJ2-7; 12 bases align to TRBD2. The TCR originated in a man younger than 45 in good health. CDR3 residues: CASSALAGGGAGAYEQYF. In DNA, the CDR3 is TGTGCCAGCAGTGCACTAGCGGGAGGAGGGGCGGGCGCCTACGAGCAGTACTTC.